Listed below are T cell receptor beta chains from one sample, sequenced in a study of blood T cell repertoires in COVID-19. Assay used: immunoSEQ multiplex PCR; TCRdb lists only in-frame clones, some missing. Here the sample spans about 180,000 clones, 85% being singletons. Sequencing used peripheral blood. Receptors were obtained from a person between 65 and 79 years old with COVID-19, enrolled during active disease. CDR3s include the opening cysteine and the closing phenylalanine or tryptophan. The order of the fields is V gene, clone size, J gene, D gene, CDR3 DNA, CDR3 protein. The D gene is left open where the match is weak. The size field is filled for only some rows; it gives once, few, many or a size class.

>TRBV5-1|-|TRBJ1-6|-
TGCGCCAGCAGCTGGCAAACAGGTGAAAATTCACCCCTCCACTTT
CASSWQTGENSPLHF
>TRBV19|-|TRBJ1-1|-
TGTGCCAGTAAGGTGCAGGAGAACACTGAAGCTTTCTTT
CASKVQENTEAFF
>TRBV14|once|TRBJ1-2|-
TGTGCCAGCAGCCAAGAGGGAGTCATCCTCTATGGCTACACCTTC
CASSQEGVILYGYTF
>TRBV19|-|TRBJ1-3|-
TGTGCCAGTAGTATAGCCCCCCCCGGGACTGGAAACACCATATATTTT
CASSIAPPGTGNTIYF
>TRBV12-5|-|TRBJ2-2|TRBD2
TGTGCTAGTGGTTTGGCTAGCGGGGGGGCCAACGGGGAGCTGTTTTTT
CASGLASGGANGELFF
>TRBV7-2|-|TRBJ1-6|-
TGTGCCAGCAGCGCTGCGGGGGGATCACCCCTCCACTTT
CASSAAGGSPLHF
>TRBV6-5|-|TRBJ1-6|-
TGTGCCAGCAGTAGGGACATTAGTTCACCCCTCCACTTT
CASSRDISSPLHF
>TRBV6-2/TRBV6-3|once|TRBJ1-5|-
TGTGCCAGCAGTTACTCGATGCTGGAAACGGAGTTCAATCAGCCCCAGCATTTT
CASSYSMLETEFNQPQHF
>TRBV27|few|TRBJ2-2|-
TGTGCCAGTAGGAACACCGGGGAGCTGTTTTTT
CASRNTGELFF
>TRBV12-5|-|TRBJ2-1|TRBD2
TGTGCTAGTGGTTTGGGGACTAGCGGCTACTACAATGAGCAGTTCTTC
CASGLGTSGYYNEQFF
>TRBV11-2|once|TRBJ2-7|-
TGTGCCAGCAGCGCACAGGGTTACGAGCAGTACTTC
CASSAQGYEQYF
>TRBV2|few|TRBJ1-2|TRBD1
TGTGCCAGCGGGACAGGGGGAAACACCTATGGCTACACCTTC
CASGTGGNTYGYTF
>TRBV6-2/TRBV6-3|-|TRBJ1-1|TRBD1
TGTGCCAGCAGTTATTCTGGGACAGTCGGCACTGAAGCTTTCTTT
CASSYSGTVGTEAFF
>TRBV7-9|-|TRBJ2-3|-
TGTGCCAGCAGCTTAAGCCCAGGGTACGGCACAGATACGCAGTATTTT
CASSLSPGYGTDTQYF
>TRBV28|-|TRBJ2-3|TRBD2
TGTGCCAGCAGTTTTGGGGCTAGCGGAACCACAGATACGCAGTATTTT
CASSFGASGTTDTQYF
>TRBV19|few|TRBJ2-1|-
TGTGCCAGTAGTATCCTACGGAATGAGCAGTTCTTC
CASSILRNEQFF
>TRBV28|-|TRBJ2-2|TRBD2
TGTGCCAGCCGCCTCGGGGGGGCCGGGGAGCTGTTTTTT
CASRLGGAGELFF
>TRBV19|-|TRBJ1-5|-
TGTGCCAGTAGTATAGCCCCCGCAGGGACTAATAGCAATCAGCCCCAGCATTTT
CASSIAPAGTNSNQPQHF
>TRBV4-2|-|TRBJ2-7|TRBD2
TGTGCCAGCAGCCAAGAGGCCGAGCGGGAGGCCTACGAGCAGTACTTC
CASSQEAEREAYEQYF
>TRBV30|few|TRBJ1-4|-
TGTGCCTGGAGTCTCAATGAAAAACTGTTTTTT
CAWSLNEKLFF